The rows below give T cell receptor beta chains drawn from one sample of a study of blood T cells in healthy people across ages. Each CDR3 protein is one row after TCRdb ran MiXCR on the 5' RACE reads. Among around 1,900,000 distinct CDR3 sequences listed, approximately 40% were seen once. Specimen: blood. The receptors shown here come from a human donor in good health. CDR3s include the opening cysteine and the closing phenylalanine or tryptophan. A D gene is named only where the DNA matches it firmly. Size values are once, few and many counts, or a class for expanded clones, and some rows have none.

d_call j_call clone_size v_call cdr3_nt cdr3_aa
TRBD1 TRBJ1-6 few TRBV20-1 TGCAGTGCTAGAGATTATAGGACAGGGGGTTCACCCCTCCACTTT CSARDYRTGGSPLHF
. TRBJ2-1 once TRBV6-2/TRBV6-3 TGTGCCAGCAGTCCTAGGACAGAACTGAATGAGCAGTTCTTC CASSPRTELNEQFF
. TRBJ1-2 few TRBV9 TGTGCCAGCAGCGTTCAGGGAAGCTCGGGGGGTGGCTACACCTTC CASSVQGSSGGGYTF
TRBD1 TRBJ2-6 . TRBV2 TGTGCCAGCATAGAACAGGGGGCGTCTGGGGCCAACGTCCGGACTTTC CASIEQGASGANVRTF
TRBD2 TRBJ2-3 . TRBV9 TGTGCCAGCAGCGTAGCTGGTAGCGGGGGGTTCACAGATACGCAGTATTTT CASSVAGSGGFTDTQYF
. TRBJ1-5 . TRBV12-3/TRBV12-4 TGTGCCAGCAGTTTAAGGAGGGAGGACATCCAGCCCCAGCATTTT CASSLRREDIQPQHF
. TRBJ2-7 . TRBV9 TGTGCCAGCAGCCCCGGGGCGCAGACCTACGAGCAGTACTTC CASSPGAQTYEQYF
. TRBJ2-3 many TRBV7-3 TGTGCCAGCAGCTTAAACGGACAGTACACAGATACGCAGTATTTT CASSLNGQYTDTQYF
. TRBJ1-5 few TRBV27 TGTGCCAGCAGTGAACATCCCGGGGGTCAGCCCCAGCATTTT CASSEHPGGQPQHF
. TRBJ1-1 . TRBV7-8 TGTGCCAGCAGCTTGGGGTCGGCTATTTACACTGAAGCTTTCTTT CASSLGSAIYTEAFF
. TRBJ1-5 few TRBV9 TGTGCCAGCAGCGAGGGGGATGGCAATCAGCCCCAGCATTTT CASSEGDGNQPQHF
. TRBJ2-7 few TRBV5-5 TGTGCCAGCAGCTTCGAGTCGCGGACAGAAGTCTACGAGCAGTACTTC CASSFESRTEVYEQYF
. TRBJ2-3 many TRBV12-3/TRBV12-4 TGTGCCAGCAGCTTTGGAGATACGCAGTATTTT CASSFGDTQYF
. TRBJ1-1 . TRBV7-9 TGTGCCAGCACCCCGCGACAGGAAGCTTTCTTT CASTPRQEAFF
TRBD2 TRBJ2-5 many TRBV7-2 TGTGCCAGCAGCTTAGTAGGGACTAGCGGGGGGGAGACCCAGTACTTC CASSLVGTSGGETQYF
TRBD1 TRBJ2-6 . TRBV6-1 TGTGCCAGCAGCATACCGAAACAGGGGGCGGGGGCCAACGTCCTGACTTTC CASSIPKQGAGANVLTF
. TRBJ2-3 . TRBV28 TGTGCCAGCAAAATACAGGAAACCACAGATACGCAGTATTTT CASKIQETTDTQYF
. TRBJ2-6 . TRBV5-5 TGTGCCAGCAGCTTTCCAGCAGGCCTCTACTCTGGGGCCAACGTCCTGACTTTC CASSFPAGLYSGANVLTF
. TRBJ1-2 few TRBV14 TGTGCCAGCAGCCAAGATGGGGGGAGAAACTATGGCTACACCTTC CASSQDGGRNYGYTF
TRBD1 TRBJ2-7 . TRBV28 TGTGCCAGCAAGAACAGGGGGCGCCCCTACGAGCAGTACTTC CASKNRGRPYEQYF
. TRBJ1-3 . TRBV9 TGTGCCAGCAGCGTAGGGTCTATCTCTGGAAACACCATATATTTT CASSVGSISGNTIYF
. TRBJ2-7 . TRBV20-1 TGCAGTGCAGGACAGAATTACTACGAGCAGTACTTC CSAGQNYYEQYF
. TRBJ1-2 . TRBV6-1 TGTGCCACCAATGGGAACAGCTATGGCTACACCTTC CATNGNSYGYTF
. TRBJ1-2 . TRBV19 TGTGCCAGTAGTATAGATCGGGCGGCAGCTAACTATGGCTACACCTTC CASSIDRAAANYGYTF
TRBD1 TRBJ1-2 . TRBV4-1 TGCGCCAGCAGCCAAGGGACAGGTAGGAGGGGCTACACCTTC CASSQGTGRRGYTF
. TRBJ2-5 . TRBV2 TGTGCCAGCAGTGGACTGCTTTTCGAGACCCAGTACTTC CASSGLLFETQYF
. TRBJ1-1 . TRBV6-2/TRBV6-3 TGTGCCAGCAGCCTCCCAGCAACGAACACTGAAGCTTTCTTT CASSLPATNTEAFF
TRBD1 TRBJ2-5 few TRBV6-2/TRBV6-3 TGTGCCAGCAGTTCTCCGGGACAGGGGAATCCGACCCAGTACTTC CASSSPGQGNPTQYF
. TRBJ2-3 . TRBV20-1 TGCAGTGTTAGGACGGCGGGTCACCTCTCTCACGGGACAGATACGCAGTATTTT CSVRTAGHLSHGTDTQYF
. TRBJ1-1 . TRBV7-2 TGTGCCAGCAGCTTAGTCACGGCCGGGAAATTGGCTTTCTTT CASSLVTAGKLAFF
. TRBJ1-2 few TRBV20-1 TGCAGTGCTAGATATGCAGGGCGCTATGGCTACACCTTC CSARYAGRYGYTF
. TRBJ1-6 few TRBV7-8 TGTGCCAGCAGCTCGCAAATCTCCTATAATTCACCCCTCCACTTT CASSSQISYNSPLHF
. TRBJ2-5 . TRBV7-2 TGTGCCAGCAGTTTAGAACACCGACAAGAGACCCAGTACTTC CASSLEHRQETQYF
TRBD2 TRBJ2-5 few TRBV20-1 TGCAGTGCTACTACTCAGGCGGGGGGGTACCAAGAGACCCAGTACTTC CSATTQAGGYQETQYF
. TRBJ2-1 . TRBV27 TGTGCCGTCTCAACTCGGATTAATGAGCAGTTCTTC CAVSTRINEQFF
. TRBJ2-7 many TRBV20-1 TGCAGTGCTTACACTAGTTATAGCTCCTACGAGCAGTACTTC CSAYTSYSSYEQYF
TRBD2 TRBJ2-1 . TRBV20-1 TGCAGTGCTAGCGACCCTAGCGGGGGGGATGAGCAGTTCTTC CSASDPSGGDEQFF
TRBD1 TRBJ1-1 few TRBV6-2/TRBV6-3 TGTGCCAGCAGGGGACAGGTGAACACTGAAGCTTTCTTT CASRGQVNTEAFF
. TRBJ2-5 few TRBV29-1 TGCAGCGTTGCCACTACAGCACAAGAGACCCAGTACTTC CSVATTAQETQYF
. TRBJ1-5 . TRBV14 TGTGCCAGCAGTACTAGCGGGCAGCCCCAGCATTTT CASSTSGQPQHF
. TRBJ1-2 . TRBV6-2/TRBV6-3 TGTGCCAGCAGAGACCGGGACCTCCATGGCTACACCTTC CASRDRDLHGYTF
. TRBJ1-2 few TRBV4-3 TGCGCCAGCAGCCAAGATCGAAACAGTCCGCCTTCGGACGGCTACACCTTC CASSQDRNSPPSDGYTF